This T cell receptor beta chain appears in the sequencing data of a study of blood T cell repertoires in COVID-19 (dated by TCRdb to the early 2020s). A note on the overall study: Samples covering the acute and convalescent phases of COVID-19 were provided by collaborators in the United States, Italy and Spain. The prospective study material was composed of cDNA or gDNA derived from T cells, B-cell-depleted T cells, or PBMCs. Where HLA class I and class II types were available, the types were taken from metadata supplied by the sample provider, not from assay-based typing. Samples were obtained from the ongoing ImmuneRACE study (first 160 participants) and from some 1,200 subjects provided by 6 global collaborators. Deeply sampled blood TCRbeta repertoires from subjects exposed to, actively infected with, or recovered from COVID-19 were included in the dataset. The sample metadata nearly always contained a de-identified subject ID, COVID-19 status, age in years and sex. The repertoires were released in a freely available public database intended as a resource for research on the immune response to SARS-CoV-2.

In the prospective study, participants were roughly 18 to 100 years old, resided in around 25 geographic areas of the United States, and were enrolled through a virtual design. Cohort assignment in the prospective study relied on participant-reported clinical history from a screening survey and a study questionnaire. ImmuneRACE Cohort 3 recovered participants were defined by two consecutive negative NP/OP PCR tests, healthcare professional clearance, or symptom resolution. In the prospective study, mobile phlebotomists collected whole blood, serum and a nasopharyngeal or oropharyngeal swab from each participant. Participants in the prospective study had the option to provide additional blood draws and questionnaires over a roughly two-month period. Prospective study blood samples were shipped either frozen or at room temperature before DNA extraction. V is trimmed back by 5 bases and J by 7 bases, and the junction contains 8 bases that no gene match accounts for. The germline V gene specifies MDHEN as CDR1 and SYDVKM as CDR2. Measured from the cysteine to the phenylalanine, the CDR3 is 14 residues long. CDR3 DNA only is kept here, 42 bases in frame from base 1.

The immunoSEQ Assay, a bias-controlled multiplex PCR, was used to amplify TCRbeta CDR3 regions from genomic DNA. The study's own analysis went as follows. The number of nucleated cells in each sample was estimated from the amplification of reference gene primers within the assay. Sequence reads were collapsed and filtered to measure the absolute abundance of every unique TCRbeta CDR3 rearrangement. For each sample, productive Simpson clonality was calculated as the square root of Simpson's diversity index over productive rearrangements. Sourced from immuneACCESS, this table was stored by TCRdb with only in-frame sequences that have V and J called. A share of the clones is absent; for the studies checked, an unresolved V gene accounts for under half, and the remainder has no known explanation. That table is the source of V, J and clone size, and D and trimming were worked out from the DNA. This sample is represented by 220,000 or so clones; 84% of them were singletons. The ten largest clones take up about 7% of the sample.

Overall results and qualifications from the work: How much clinical and demographic metadata was included differed by source and by participant, and the metadata was provided uncurated.

On this clone itself: Which antigen it targets is not known. Base qualities are not at hand, and no much larger clone is one base apart.

Sequencing used PBMCs or T cells enriched from blood (not recorded which). This receptor was taken from a woman aged 40 to 50 who had recovered from COVID-19. The sequence is built from TRBV28 and TRBJ1-5, and TRBD1 matches 7 of the central bases. The DNA is TGTGCCAGCAGTGCCGACAGGGAGGTACAGCCCCAGCATTTT. Translated, it gives CASSADREVQPQHF.